This record looks at one T cell receptor beta chain sequence and its context. Trimming left V 0 bases short and J 5 bases short, with 14 bases between. The length of the CDR3 is 15 residues. CDR1 and CDR2 (germline): SGHAT, FQNNGV. The authors' processing: Reference gene primer amplification gave estimated nucleated cell counts. Data came from immunoSEQ multiplex PCR; TCRdb stores just in-frame clones and leaves some out. From that table come the V and J calls and clone size; the DNA was used to work out D and trimming. The table has fewer than 250,000 clones, 83% seen once; the top ten hold roughly 2.7%. The sample originates from a study of blood T cell repertoires in COVID-19. Across the whole study: Acute and convalescent COVID-19 specimens originated in the United States, Italy and Spain.

The sequence came from a woman aged 40 to 55 with active or convalescent COVID-19. Sequencing was performed on peripheral blood. The chain couples TRBV11-2 to TRBJ2-7, with a possible D match to TRBD2 (6 bases). CDR3 residues: CASSLDRLAQDEQYF. CDR3 coding DNA: TGTGCCAGCAGCTTAGATCGTCTAGCGCAAGACGAGCAGTACTTC. The full variable domain, in which reference TRBV11-2 and TRBJ2-7 provide the parts outside the CDR3, is EAGVAQSPRYKIIEKRQSVAFWCNPISGHATLYWYQQILGQGPKLLIQFQNNGVVDDSQLPKDRFSAERLKGVDSTLKIQPAKLEDSAVYLCASSLDRLAQDEQYFGPGTRLTVT.